This T cell receptor beta chain was sequenced during a study of CD8+CD57+ T cells in acquired aplastic anemia. Details on this clonotype: Its antigen is not identified.

Study outcomes and limitations: In common between the patients and the controls were nearly 30 CD8+ CDR3 sequences. CD8+ Simpson's diversity in patients was not significantly different from that in controls.

Investigators profiled TCR beta VDJ and CDR3 from genomic DNA template. MiXCR was run by TCRdb on the reads, yielding one entry per CDR3 protein. The sample lists some 180,000 distinct CDR3 sequences, 55% to 65% occurring once. This CDR3 is built from 18 residues. Looked up from germline, CDR1 is SGHVS and CDR2 is FQNEAQ. Trimming removed 6 bases from V and 4 bases from J, with 24 bases in between. Those patients picked for sequencing had displayed CD8+CD57+ cell expansion on flow cytometry. A severe acquired aplastic anemia diagnosis applied to all patients. The sample was sorted CD4+, CD8+, or CD8+CD57+ T cells (not recorded which) from PBMCs. The V call is TRBV7-8, the J call TRBJ1-4, with a possible D match to TRBD1 (6 bases). This receptor was identified in a human donor with aplastic anemia. In DNA, the CDR3 is TGTGCCAGCAGAGTTATTCCGGGACACCAGGTGGATAATGAAAAACTGTTTTTT. It codes for CASRVIPGHQVDNEKLFF. Drawing the rest from reference TRBV7-8 and TRBJ1-4, the complete variable domain is GAGVSQSPRYKVAKRGQDVALRCDPISGHVSLFWYQQALGQGPEFLTYFQNEAQLDKSGLPSDRFFAERPEGSVSTLKIQRTQQEDSAVYLCASRVIPGHQVDNEKLFFGSGTQLSVL.